The 29 T cell receptor beta chains in this list originate from one sample, sequenced in a study of monozygotic twins with inflammatory bowel disease. TCRdb re-called the 5' RACE reads and catalogs CDR3 proteins one per entry, DNA excluded. The specimen's table records over 110,000 distinct CDR3 sequences. The specimen sequenced was blood. These receptors all come from a human donor with ulcerative colitis or Crohn's disease, or a healthy co-twin of an affected twin (not recorded which).

The chain joins TRBV5-1 to TRBJ2-1; the D gene TCRdb calls, TRBD2, cannot be checked with no DNA. The CDR3 has 17 residues. Germline CDR1 and CDR2: SGHRS and YFSETQ. CDR3 sequence reads: CASSLVTSGGAYNEQFF.

This chain joins TRBV5-6 and TRBJ1-5. The CDR3 has 13 amino acids. Germline V lookup: CDR1 SGHDT, CDR2 YYEEEE. The CDR3 sequence: CASSLVVVQPQHF.

The gene calls are TRBV27 and TRBJ2-3; without DNA, the TCRdb call of TRBD2 cannot be checked. Germline assignment: CDR1 MNHEY and CDR2 SMNVEV (reference sequence). The CDR3 totals 15 residues. CDR3 loop: CATRGLARRTDTQYF.

J is TRBJ1-3 and V is TRBV20-1; TCRdb gives TRBD1 as the D gene, but with no DNA this cannot be confirmed. This CDR3 has 15 residues. Germline V gene data show CDR1 as DFQATT and CDR2 as SNEGSKA (reference sequence). The CDR3 sequence: CSASGGWTGENTIYF.

V usage is TRBV10-3 and J usage is TRBJ2-7; the TCRdb D gene call, TRBD1, has no DNA to confirm it. The CDR3 runs to 15 residues. Germline V CDR1 and CDR2: ENHRY, SYGVKD. CDR3 residues: CAISEAGATSYEQYF.

V gene TRBV6-6 combines with J gene TRBJ2-1. The germline V gene has CDR1 MNHNY and CDR2 SVGAGI (reference sequence). This CDR3 contains 13 residues. The CDR3: CASSYSGDDEQFF.

This chain uses TRBV11-1 with TRBJ2-7; TCRdb proposes TRBD2, but this gene call is untestable without DNA. This CDR3 comprises 13 residues. Germline assignment: CDR1 SGHAT and CDR2 FQDESV (reference sequence). CDR3 residues: CASSLGHTSGQYF. Full variable domain (rest looked up from reference TRBV11-1 and TRBJ2-7): EAEVAQSPRYKITEKSQAVAFWCDPISGHATLYWYRQILGQGPELLVQFQDESVVDDSQLPKDRFSAERLKGVDSTLKIQPAELGDSAMYLCASSLGHTSGQYFGPGTRLTVT.

This sequence joins TRBV6-5 and TRBJ2-1; lacking DNA, the TRBD2 call made by TCRdb goes unchecked. Per germline, CDR1 MNHEY and CDR2 SVGAGI. The CDR3 spans 15 residues. CDR3 sequence reads: CASSYWSSGANEQFF.

The V call is TRBV6-5, the J call TRBJ1-2. The CDR3 extends over 15 amino acids. Germline V gives CDR1 MNHEY, CDR2 SVGAGI. CDR3: CASSLRDFSNYGYTF.

The CDR3 region is CASSEPHNEQFF. The rearrangement links TRBV25-1 to TRBJ2-1. The CDR3 sequence is 12 residues long. Germline V gene sequence: CDR1 MGHDK, CDR2 SYGVNS.

The rearrangement links TRBV20-1 to TRBJ2-1. CDR3 size: 15 residues. Germline V gives CDR1 DFQATT, CDR2 SNEGSKA (reference sequence). This CDR3 is CSARDVRTPDNEQFF.

The chain carries TRBV18 and TRBJ1-3; TCRdb reports TRBD1, a call that lacks DNA to check it against. This CDR3 region has 14 residues. CDR1 is KGHSH, CDR2 LQKENI, per germline. The CDR3 region is CASSSRTGSNTIYF.

The chain joins TRBV18 to TRBJ1-2; the D call from TCRdb, TRBD1, cannot be confirmed without DNA. The germline V gene encodes CDR1 KGHSH and CDR2 LQKENI. This CDR3 has 15 amino acids. CDR3 in amino acids: CASSPRTGDPYGYTF.

This rearrangement joins TRBV20-1 to TRBJ2-7; TCRdb picks TRBD1, but there is no DNA to check that call. The CDR3 contains 14 residues. CDR1 DFQATT and CDR2 SNEGSKA come from the germline V gene (reference sequence). CDR3 in amino acids: CSAAERPPLYEQYF.

This chain joins TRBV5-1 and TRBJ1-1; TCRdb's D call, TRBD1, is unchecked because there is no DNA. CDR3 length: 14 residues. CDR1 is SGHRS, CDR2 YFSETQ, per germline. The chain's CDR3 is CASSFWGMNTEAFF.

The V call is TRBV29-1, the J call TRBJ2-3; lacking DNA, the TRBD1 call made by TCRdb goes unchecked. Germline V lookup: CDR1 SQVTM, CDR2 ANQGSEA. CDR3 length: 13 amino acids. CDR3 protein: CSAGTGGADTQYF.

The gene calls are TRBV5-1 and TRBJ2-7; the D gene TCRdb calls, TRBD2, cannot be checked with no DNA. Germline-derived CDR1 and CDR2 are SGHRS and YFSETQ. This CDR3 has 16 residues. The CDR3 loop reads CASSPDLARSSYEQYF.

The rearrangement uses TRBV30 and TRBJ2-7; TCRdb names TRBD1, which stays unverified in the absence of DNA. Per germline, CDR1 GTSNPN and CDR2 SVGIG (reference sequence). This CDR3 spans 17 amino acids. CDR3 sequence reads: CAWSVYRDRGSGYEQYF.

The CDR3 sequence is CASRPTGGLGYTF. This sequence joins TRBV6-6 and TRBJ1-2; TCRdb gives TRBD1 as the D gene, but with no DNA this cannot be confirmed. The CDR3 sequence is 13 residues long. Germline V CDR1 and CDR2: MNHNY, SVGAGI (reference sequence).

Here the CDR3 reads CASSGGASYFYNEQFF. This chain links TRBV11-2 with TRBJ2-1; without DNA, the TCRdb call of TRBD1 cannot be checked. This CDR3 has 16 amino acids. In germline, CDR1 is SGHAT, CDR2 FQNNGV. Variable domain in full (rest from reference TRBV11-2 and TRBJ2-1): EAGVAQSPRYKIIEKRQSVAFWCNPISGHATLYWYQQILGQGPKLLIQFQNNGVVDDSQLPKDRFSAERLKGVDSTLKIQPAKLEDSAVYLCASSGGASYFYNEQFFGPGTRLTVL.

V and J are TRBV7-2 and TRBJ2-2; the D gene TCRdb calls, TRBD2, cannot be checked with no DNA. The CDR3 covers 15 residues. Germline V CDR1 and CDR2: SGHTA, FQGNSA. CDR3: CASSLELGGTGELFF.

This chain links TRBV9 with TRBJ2-1; the D call of TRBD1 rests on TCRdb alone, since no DNA is present to check it. This CDR3 has 13 amino acids. Germline assignment: CDR1 SGDLS and CDR2 YYNGEE. The CDR3 region is CASSGRQGDEQFF.

The chain couples TRBV7-9 to TRBJ2-7. Germline-derived CDR1 and CDR2 are SEHNR and FQNEAQ (reference sequence). The CDR3 runs 14 residues. This CDR3 reads CASSLAGAPYEQYF.

CDR3: CSAFKGDTEAFF. The rearrangement uses TRBV20-1 and TRBJ1-1; TCRdb's assignment of TRBD1 cannot be checked, as there is no DNA. The germline CDR1 and CDR2 sequences are DFQATT and SNEGSKA (reference sequence). CDR3 length: 12 amino acids.

This chain joins TRBV5-1 and TRBJ2-5; TCRdb outputs TRBD2, but without DNA this stays unchecked. Germline V gene data show CDR1 as SGHRS and CDR2 as YFSETQ. The CDR3 spans 14 residues. The CDR3 reads CASSSGGATETQYF.

The CDR3 sequence is CASSYSLGTNEQFF. V and J are TRBV6-2 or TRBV6-3 and TRBJ2-1; with no DNA, the TCRdb D assignment of TRBD1 cannot be verified. There are 14 residues in the CDR3. CDR1 and CDR2 (germline): MNHEY, SVGEGT.

J is TRBJ1-1 and V is TRBV5-1. The CDR3 has 15 amino acids. Germline assignment: CDR1 SGHRS and CDR2 YFSETQ. CDR3 sequence reads: CASSLTDGGYTEAFF.

J is TRBJ2-6 and V is TRBV5-1. This CDR3 comprises 17 residues. Germline V gene data show CDR1 as SGHRS and CDR2 as YFSETQ. CDR3 in amino acids: CASSLDWERAGANVLTF.

The V and J genes are TRBV2 and TRBJ1-1; TCRdb reports TRBD1, a call that lacks DNA to check it against. Germline V gives CDR1 SNHLY, CDR2 FYNNEI. The CDR3 sequence is 15 residues long. CDR3: CASSESGTGSSEAFF. Full variable domain (rest looked up from reference TRBV2 and TRBJ1-1): EPEVTQTPSHQVTQMGQEVILRCVPISNHLYFYWYRQILGQKVEFLVSFYNNEISEKSEIFDDQFSVERPDGSNFTLKIRSTKLEDSAMYFCASSESGTGSSEAFFGQGTRLTVV.